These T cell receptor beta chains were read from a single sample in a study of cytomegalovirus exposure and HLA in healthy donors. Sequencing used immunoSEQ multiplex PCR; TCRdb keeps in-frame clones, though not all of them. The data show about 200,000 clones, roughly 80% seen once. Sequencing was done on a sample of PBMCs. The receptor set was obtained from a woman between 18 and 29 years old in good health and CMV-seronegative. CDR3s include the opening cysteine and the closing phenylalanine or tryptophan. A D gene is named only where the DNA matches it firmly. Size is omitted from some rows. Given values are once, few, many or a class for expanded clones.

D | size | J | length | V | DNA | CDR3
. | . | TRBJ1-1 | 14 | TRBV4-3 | TGCGCCAGCAGCCAAGATCGGTACAGCACTGAAGCTTTCTTT | CASSQDRYSTEAFF
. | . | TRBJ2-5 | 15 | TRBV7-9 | TGTGCCAGCAGTTCGGGTTCTGGAGGGCGAGAGACCCAGTACTTC | CASSSGSGGRETQYF
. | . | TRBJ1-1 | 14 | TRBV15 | TGTGCCACCAACGTCGGGGGGCTAAACACTGAAGCTTTCTTT | CATNVGGLNTEAFF
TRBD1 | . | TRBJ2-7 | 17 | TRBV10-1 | TGCGCCAGCAGCCACTCTATCTTTGGACAGGGTTTGTACGAGCAGTACTTC | CASSHSIFGQGLYEQYF
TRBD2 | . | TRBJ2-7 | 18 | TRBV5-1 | TGCGCCAGCAGCTTGTCCGGCAGGGCGGGAGGGGGAACCTACGAGCAGTACTTC | CASSLSGRAGGGTYEQYF
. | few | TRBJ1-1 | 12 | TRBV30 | TGTGCCTCAACAGGGATGAACACTGAAGCTTTCTTT | CASTGMNTEAFF
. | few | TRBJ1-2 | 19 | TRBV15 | TGTGCCACCAGCAGTGCCGACGGGGGGGGGCGCGGGGTACCCTATGGCTACACCTTC | CATSSADGGGRGVPYGYTF
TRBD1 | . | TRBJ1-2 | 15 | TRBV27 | TGTGCCAGCAGTCAAAGACAGGGGTCCACCTTGGGCTACACCTTC | CASSQRQGSTLGYTF
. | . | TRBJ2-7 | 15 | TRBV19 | TGTGCCAGTCGAATGGGCCAGGGGAGATCGGGCGAGCAGTACTTC | CASRMGQGRSGEQYF
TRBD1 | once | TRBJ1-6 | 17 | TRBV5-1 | TGCGCCAGCAGCATTACAGGGGCTTATTTGGCTGATTCACCCCTCCACTTT | CASSITGAYLADSPLHF
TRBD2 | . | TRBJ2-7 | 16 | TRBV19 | TGTGCCAGTAGCCCAAATGGGGGACTAGCGGCCCACGAGCAGTACTTC | CASSPNGGLAAHEQYF
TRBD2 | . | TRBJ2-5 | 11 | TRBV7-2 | TGTGCCAGCAGCTTAGGGGGGGGGCAGTACTTC | CASSLGGGQYF
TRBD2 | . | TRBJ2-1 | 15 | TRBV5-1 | TGCGCCAGCAGCTTTGGGACTAGCGGCTACAATGAGCAGTTCTTC | CASSFGTSGYNEQFF
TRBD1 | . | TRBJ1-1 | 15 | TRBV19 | TGTGCCAGTAGTTTCATCGACAGGGAAGGCACTGAAGCTTTCTTT | CASSFIDREGTEAFF
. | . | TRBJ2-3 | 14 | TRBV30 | TGTGCCTGGAGTGTAGGGACTGCTACAGATACGCAGTATTTT | CAWSVGTATDTQYF
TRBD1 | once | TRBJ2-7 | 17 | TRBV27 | TGTGCCAGCCGAACGGAGGGACAGGGGAAAGGGTCCTACGAGCAGTACTTC | CASRTEGQGKGSYEQYF
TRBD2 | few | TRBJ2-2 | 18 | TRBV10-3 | TGTGCCATCAGCCGCGACCCCCAGACTAGCGGGAGGTACGGGGAGCTGTTTTTT | CAISRDPQTSGRYGELFF
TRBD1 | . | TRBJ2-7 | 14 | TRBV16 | TGTGCCAGCAGCCGCTCGGACAGGGGTTACGAGCAGTACTTC | CASSRSDRGYEQYF
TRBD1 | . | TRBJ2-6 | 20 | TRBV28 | TGTGCCAGCAGTAGCATAGGGCCAGACAGGGGGCCGTGGGGGGCCAACGTCCTGACTTTC | CASSSIGPDRGPWGANVLTF
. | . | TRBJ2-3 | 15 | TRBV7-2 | TGTGCCAGCAGCTCGGGACTCACTAGCACAGATACGCAGTATTTT | CASSSGLTSTDTQYF
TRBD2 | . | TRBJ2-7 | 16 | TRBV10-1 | TGCGCCAGCAGCCAGGGGAGCAGCGGGAGAACCTACGAGCAGTACTTC | CASSQGSSGRTYEQYF
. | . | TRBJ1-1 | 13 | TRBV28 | TGTGCCAGCAGTTTATTGGCGGGAGCTGAAGCTTTCTTT | CASSLLAGAEAFF
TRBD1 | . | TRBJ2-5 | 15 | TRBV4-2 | TGTGCCAGCAGCCAACCTGGACAGGGAGGCGAGACCCAGTACTTC | CASSQPGQGGETQYF
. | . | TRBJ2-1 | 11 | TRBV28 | TGTGCCAGCAGTTTTTCGGGTGAGCAGTTCTTC | CASSFSGEQFF
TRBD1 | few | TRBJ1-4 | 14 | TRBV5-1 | TGCGCCAGTTCCGAGACAGGGTTTAATGAAAAACTGTTTTTT | CASSETGFNEKLFF
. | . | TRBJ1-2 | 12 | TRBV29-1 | TGCAGCGTCCCGGGGGGGGAGTCTGGCTACACCTTC | CSVPGGESGYTF
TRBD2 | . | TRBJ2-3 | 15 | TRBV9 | TGTGCCAGCAGTCATACTAGCGGGAGGGCAGATACGCAGTATTTT | CASSHTSGRADTQYF
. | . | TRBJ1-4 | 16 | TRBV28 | TGTGCCAGCAGTTCCCCGGGTGAGAGGGTTAATGAAAAACTGTTTTTT | CASSSPGERVNEKLFF
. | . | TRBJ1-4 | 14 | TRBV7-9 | TGTGCCAGCAGCCCCGGACAGACCAATGAAAAACTGTTTTTT | CASSPGQTNEKLFF